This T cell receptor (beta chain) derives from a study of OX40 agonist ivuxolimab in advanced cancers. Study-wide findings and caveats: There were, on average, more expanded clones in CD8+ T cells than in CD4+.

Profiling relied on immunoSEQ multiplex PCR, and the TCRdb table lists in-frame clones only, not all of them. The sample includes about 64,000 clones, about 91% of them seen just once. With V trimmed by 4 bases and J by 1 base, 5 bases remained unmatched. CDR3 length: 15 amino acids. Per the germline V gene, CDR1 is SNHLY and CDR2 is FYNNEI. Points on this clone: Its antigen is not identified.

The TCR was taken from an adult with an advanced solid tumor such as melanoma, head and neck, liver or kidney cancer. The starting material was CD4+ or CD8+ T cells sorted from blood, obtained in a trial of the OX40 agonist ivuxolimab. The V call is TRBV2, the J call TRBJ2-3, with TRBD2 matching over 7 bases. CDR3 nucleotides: TGTGCCAGCAGTGGATTTGCGGGAGGCACAGATACGCAGTATTTT. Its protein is CASSGFAGGTDTQYF. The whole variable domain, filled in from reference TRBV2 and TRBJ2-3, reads EPEVTQTPSHQVTQMGQEVILRCVPISNHLYFYWYRQILGQKVEFLVSFYNNEISEKSEIFDDQFSVERPDGSNFTLKIRSTKLEDSAMYFCASSGFAGGTDTQYFGPGTRLTVL.